These 12 T cell receptor beta chains were sequenced from one sample in a study of identical twins listed by TCRdb under 2016. Library prep was done by 5' RACE. The instrument given in TCRdb is Illumina HiSeq 2000. TCRdb's own reprocessing of the public reads used fastp at Q25 and MiXCR and kept productive beta chains. Rows with one shared CDR3 protein collapse into an entry with the most common genes and DNA. Present in this sample are 500,000 to 700,000 distinct CDR3 sequences, around 7.4% of which were seen just once. The ten biggest clones cover about 1.6% of the sample. These data were likewise used in another study, on yellow fever vaccine responses in identical twins.

The sequencing input was PBMCs. All receptors derive from a woman between 18 and 30 years old in good health.

The chain uses TRBV12-5 and TRBJ1-5; a possible D gene is TRBD1 (6 bases). Trimming took off 1 base at V and 3 bases at J, with 10 bases between the two ends. The CDR3 runs to 15 residues. The germline V gene has CDR1 LGHNT and CDR2 FRNRAP. CDR3 nucleotide sequence: TGTGCTAGTGGTTTGGGCCAGGGGAACAATCAGCCCCAGCATTTT. Translating gives CASGLGQGNNQPQHF.

The chain is built from TRBV28 and TRBJ1-3; D is unclear. Trimming shortened V by 5 bases and J by 0 bases, and 14 bases separated the two germline ends. The V gene's germline CDR1 is MDHEN and CDR2 SYDVKM. The CDR3 contains 16 residues. CDR3 sequence (DNA): TGTGCCAGCAGTGACTCCGGGTCGTACTCTGGAAACACCATATATTTT. Translating gives CASSDSGSYSGNTIYF.

This clonotype was observed a handful of times. The chain carries TRBV4-2 and TRBJ1-4; the D gene is possibly TRBD1 (6 bases). The CDR3 is made up of 16 amino acids. Trimming pared 3 bases from V and 7 bases from J, leaving 18 bases between. Germline lookup yields CDR1 LGHNA and CDR2 YNFKEQ. The CDR3 here is CASSQSGTYGSEKLFF. CDR3 nucleotide sequence: TGTGCCAGCAGCCAGTCCGGGACATACGGTTCTGAAAAACTGTTTTTT.

This chain joins TRBV9 and TRBJ1-1; no firm D call. The CDR3 runs 14 residues. The germline gives CDR1 SGDLS, CDR2 YYNGEE. The V end was cut by 3 bases, the J end by 1 base, with 10 bases between. CDR3 DNA: TGTGCCAGCAGCGACCCCAGAGCGAACACTGAAGCTTTCTTT. As protein: CASSDPRANTEAFF. The full variable domain, with the rest looked up from reference TRBV9 and TRBJ1-1, is DSGVTQTPKHLITATGQRVTLRCSPRSGDLSVYWYQQSLDQGLQFLIQYYNGEERAKGNILERFSAQQFPDLHSELNLSSLELGDSALYFCASSDPRANTEAFFGQGTRLTVV.

This clonotype was observed at least ten times. The genes are TRBV10-3 and TRBJ1-2; no clear D gene. V lost 0 bases and J 7 bases, leaving 9 bases between the germline ends. The CDR3 is 13 residues long. Germline-derived CDR1 and CDR2 are ENHRY and SYGVKD. The CDR3 DNA follows: TGTGCCATCAGTGAGTCAAGGGAACGTGGCTACACCTTC. It specifies CAISESRERGYTF.

This clonotype turned up a few times. CDR3 residues: CASTSTLVSGELFF. Written as DNA, the CDR3 is TGTGCCAGCACCTCTACTTTGGTGTCCGGGGAGCTGTTTTTT. V usage is TRBV7-9 and J usage is TRBJ2-2; D remains unclear. The germline V gene encodes CDR1 SEHNR and CDR2 FQNEAQ (reference sequence). V lost 7 bases and J lost 6, with 15 bases in between. This CDR3 comprises 14 residues.

This clonotype was recorded many times. The chain uses TRBV12-3 or TRBV12-4 and TRBJ1-1; the D gene is possibly TRBD1 (5 bases). There are 14 residues in the CDR3. Trimming removed 5 bases from V and 1 base from J, with 11 bases in between. The CDR3 spells CASSGGRANTEAFF. The CDR3 DNA is TGTGCCAGCAGTGGGGGACGGGCGAACACTGAAGCTTTCTTT.

This clonotype has only a few counts. The rearrangement links TRBV24-1 to TRBJ2-1, with D possibly being TRBD1 (6 bases). Germline V gives CDR1 KGHDR, CDR2 SFDVKD. The CDR3 has 18 residues. V lost 4 bases to trimming and J lost 1 base, with 19 bases between them. This CDR3 is CATSDNTGIGKSYNEQFF. Here the CDR3 DNA reads TGTGCCACCAGTGACAATACAGGGATAGGAAAATCCTACAATGAGCAGTTCTTC.

The rearrangement links TRBV7-4 to TRBJ2-7; 9 bases are a match to TRBD2. Germline assignment: CDR1 SGHVT and CDR2 SQSDAQ. V lost 4 bases and J lost 3; bases outside the gene matches: 10. This CDR3 is 16 amino acids long. The CDR3 coding sequence is TGTGCCAGCAGCTGGGGGATAGCGGGGGAAATCTACGAGCAGTACGTC. Translated: CASSWGIAGEIYEQYV.

This chain connects TRBV11-3 to TRBJ2-1; unclear D gene. The germline V gene encodes CDR1 SGHNT and CDR2 YENEEA. CDR3 length: 13 residues. V lost 5 bases and J lost 4, with 9 bases in between. DNA for the CDR3: TGTGCCAGCAGCGCGAATAGATACAATGAGCAGTTCTTC. Translation gives CASSANRYNEQFF.

The chain couples TRBV5-1 to TRBJ2-3, with 8 bases aligning to TRBD2. The CDR3 covers 15 residues. CDR1 SGHRS and CDR2 YFSETQ come from the germline V gene. V was pared by 7 bases and J by 0 bases, with 7 bases of the junction left unmatched. CDR3 DNA: TGCGCCAGCCGGCGGGGGGACCCTAGCACAGATACGCAGTATTTT. This translates into CASRRGDPSTDTQYF.

This clonotype was found a few times. The chain employs TRBV4-1 and TRBJ2-7; 11 nucleotides align to TRBD2. J lost 0 bases, V lost 2 bases, and 3 bases had no gene match. The germline gives CDR1 MGHRA, CDR2 YSYEKL. The CDR3 is made up of 16 amino acids. The CDR3 nucleotides are TGCGCCAGCAGCCAATACGGGACTAGCGGCTCCTACGAGCAGTACTTC. It yields the protein CASSQYGTSGSYEQYF.